The T cell receptor beta chain described here comes from a study of molecular identifiers for immune sequencing clone quantification. About the research overall: The replicates split RNA from roughly 20,000 or 100,000 naive CD8 cells five ways and sequenced four.

Sorting selected naive CD8 T cells with a CD8+CD4-CCR7+CD45RA+ phenotype. Germline-derived CDR1 and CDR2 are SQVTM and ANQGSEA. Trimming shortened V by 5 bases and J by 4 bases, and 9 bases separated the two germline ends. This CDR3 has 12 amino acids. Bulk TCR library preparation followed previously described methods with listed TCR primers. TCRdb recomputed calls from the PCR reads with MiXCR, one row per CDR3 protein. The repertoire holds hundreds of thousands of distinct CDR3 sequences, with approximately 24% as singletons. This clonotype was seen just once. A read error may be the cause here, since a much bigger clone is one base away.

The sample was naive CD8+ T cells from blood, with Jurkat cell RNA spiked in. Subset denoted: FACS-sorted CD8+CD4-CCR7+CD45RA+ naive T cells. The sequence derives from a human donor in good health. Some libraries in this study had Jurkat cell RNA spiked in. The chain uses TRBV29-1 and TRBJ2-1; D is unresolved. The CDR3 sequence is CSVNSGYNEQFF. CDR3 in DNA: TGCAGCGTTAATTCTGGGTACAATGAGCAGTTCTTC.